This entry lists 24 T cell receptor beta chains sequenced from one sample in a study of blood T cell repertoires in COVID-19. This table comes from immunoSEQ multiplex PCR, and its TCRdb copy is limited to in-frame clones, with some not included. The repertoire holds tens of thousands of clones, with about 86% as singletons. Sequenced: peripheral blood. All receptors derive from a man between 70 and 80 years old with acute or convalescent COVID-19.

V is TRBV11-3 and J is TRBJ2-7; D possibly corresponds to TRBD2 (6 bases). V lost 2 bases and J lost 0, with 11 bases in between. Looked up from germline, CDR1 is SGHNT and CDR2 is YENEEA. This CDR3 comprises 15 residues. DNA for the CDR3: TGTGCCAGCAGCTTACACGGGACTGGCTCCTACGAGCAGTACTTC. Translating it yields CASSLHGTGSYEQYF.

This clone has more than one count but fewer than ten. V is TRBV6-5 and J is TRBJ1-1; 7 nucleotides match TRBD1. CDR1 is MNHEY, CDR2 SVGAGI, per germline. This CDR3 comprises 14 residues. J was trimmed by 5 bases and V by 5 bases; bases with no gene match: 8. CDR3 nucleotide sequence: TGTGCCAGCAGTACCGACAGGGTACGGACTGAAGCTTTCTTT. Protein product: CASSTDRVRTEAFF.

The chain carries TRBV19 and TRBJ2-6; D perhaps matches TRBD1 (6 bases). Trimming removed 6 bases from V and 0 bases from J, with 9 bases in between. CDR1 and CDR2 (germline): LNHDA, SQIVND (reference sequence). The length of the CDR3 is 15 residues. In DNA, the CDR3 is TGTGCCAGTAGGGACAGCCACTCTGGGGCCAACGTCCTGACTTTC. Its translation: CASRDSHSGANVLTF.

This sequence joins TRBV18 and TRBJ2-3; D not certain. From germline, CDR1 is KGHSH and CDR2 LQKENI. CDR3 length: 13 amino acids. V was cut by 5 bases and J by 3 bases, with 9 bases left in between. The DNA for the CDR3 is TGTGCCAGCTCATCAGTCATAACAGATACGCAGTATTTT. It translates to CASSSVITDTQYF.

The chain recombines TRBV7-2 with TRBJ2-7; a possible D gene is TRBD2 (5 bases). CDR3 length equals 15 residues. The V end was cut by 1 base, the J end by 2 bases, with 12 bases between. CDR1 and CDR2 (germline): SGHTA, FQGNSA. The DNA for the CDR3 is TGTGCCAGCAGCTTAGAGTTAGTGACTACCTACGAGCAGTACTTC. Its protein product is CASSLELVTTYEQYF.

The chain recombines TRBV5-1 with TRBJ2-6, with D possibly matching TRBD1 (6 bases). The CDR3 sequence is 17 residues long. V dropped 1 base and J dropped 2 bases, with 13 bases sitting between them. Germline CDR1 is SGHRS and CDR2 is YFSETQ. The CDR3, as DNA: TGCGCCAGCAGCTTGTTGGGGGCAATAACTGGGGCCAACGTCCTGACTTTC. It encodes CASSLLGAITGANVLTF.

The chain couples TRBV4-3 to TRBJ1-5, with unresolved D. With 4 bases removed from V and 4 bases from J, the gap between germline ends came to 14 bases. The CDR3 runs to 15 residues. Looked up from germline, CDR1 is LGHNA and CDR2 is YSLEER. CDR3: CASSPGPETNQPQHF. CDR3 sequence (DNA): TGCGCCAGCAGCCCCGGCCCGGAGACTAATCAGCCCCAGCATTTT.

This clone was found once. The chain carries TRBV7-9 and TRBJ2-7, with 8 nucleotides matching TRBD1. After removal of 4 bases from V and 1 base from J, the junction contained 9 bases not matched to a gene. Germline CDR1 SEHNR, CDR2 FQNEAQ (reference sequence). The CDR3 extends over 16 amino acids. CDR3 region: CASSSTGVTHSYEQYF. Written as DNA, the CDR3 is TGTGCCAGCAGCTCGACAGGGGTAACACATTCCTACGAGCAGTACTTC.

The chain couples TRBV27 to TRBJ2-2, with 9 bases identical to TRBD1. This CDR3 is 15 amino acids long. Trimming cost V 8 bases and J 2 bases; bases outside gene matches: 6. Germline CDR1 MNHEY, CDR2 SMNVEV (reference sequence). The CDR3 DNA follows: TGTGCCAGCGGCGGGGGACAGGGAAACACCGGGGAGCTGTTTTTT. This sequence encodes CASGGGQGNTGELFF.

This chain uses TRBV2 with TRBJ1-1, with TRBD1 as a possible D gene (5 bases). The V gene's germline CDR1 is SNHLY and CDR2 FYNNEI. V was cut by 4 bases and J by 5 bases, with 14 bases left in between. This CDR3 comprises 14 residues. The CDR3 region has the DNA TGTGCCAGCAGTGGAGCCGGGAGGGGAACTGAAGCTTTCTTT. Protein product: CASSGAGRGTEAFF.

This chain links TRBV4-3 with TRBJ1-1; D is unresolved. This CDR3 is built from 12 residues. Germline loops: CDR1 LGHNA, CDR2 YSLEER. Trimming cost V 4 bases and J 6 bases, with 9 bases left between them. The CDR3 coding sequence is TGCGCCAGCAGCCTCGAGGGCGCTGAAGCTTTCTTT. This translates into CASSLEGAEAFF.

V usage is TRBV3-1 (or the pseudogene TRBV3-2) and J usage is TRBJ1-2; TRBD1 matches at 8 bases. Trimming removed 6 bases from V and 9 bases from J; junction bases left unmatched: 9. The length of the CDR3 is 13 residues. Germline CDR1 and CDR2: LGHDT and YNNKEL (reference sequence). CDR3 nucleotide sequence: TGTGCCAGCAGTTCGACAGGGGCATCTAGCTACACCTTC. It translates to CASSSTGASSYTF.

In regard to this clone: A junction boundary mismatches the germline segment, possibly from a read error. This chain links TRBV25-1 with TRBJ2-3, with D perhaps TRBD2 (5 bases). Germline V gives CDR1 MGHDK, CDR2 SYGVNS. The CDR3 runs 11 residues. The CDR3, as DNA: TGTGCCAGCAGCGATTGGGAGTTTTTACTATTT. Translating gives CASSDWEFLLF.

The gene calls are TRBV30 and TRBJ1-6; 9 bases fit TRBD1. Per the germline V gene, CDR1 is GTSNPN and CDR2 is SVGIG (reference sequence). After removal of 5 bases from V and 9 bases from J, the junction contained 8 bases not matched to a gene. The CDR3 totals 14 residues. The DNA of the CDR3 is TGTGCCTGGCGTACAGGGGGCGTTCTTTCACCCCTCCACTTT. Protein: CAWRTGGVLSPLHF.

This chain uses TRBV2 with TRBJ1-5; 8 nucleotides align to TRBD1. Trimming at V came to 6 bases and at J to 7 bases, leaving 5 bases not matched to a gene. Per the germline V gene, CDR1 is SNHLY and CDR2 is FYNNEI. CDR3 length: 13 amino acids. The CDR3 sequence is CASRDRVEQPQHF. In nucleotides, the CDR3 is TGTGCCAGCAGGGACAGGGTGGAGCAGCCCCAGCATTTT.

The rearrangement joins TRBV11-2 to TRBJ2-2; no firm D call. The V end lost 6 bases, the J end lost 4 bases, and 9 bases lay between the germline ends. This CDR3 region has 13 residues. Germline V gene lookup returns CDR1 SGHAT and CDR2 FQNNGV. This chain's CDR3 is CASRLHPTGELFF. For the CDR3, the DNA is TGTGCCAGCAGACTTCATCCCACCGGGGAGCTGTTTTTT.

The chain employs TRBV11-2 and TRBJ1-1; D ambiguous. The ends were cut back, 0 bases at V and 5 bases at J, with 7 bases in the middle. Germline lookup yields CDR1 SGHAT and CDR2 FQNNGV. The CDR3 extends over 13 amino acids. The DNA for the CDR3 is TGTGCCAGCAGCTTAGACGGGGAAACTGAAGCTTTCTTT. Translating it yields CASSLDGETEAFF.

The J gene is TRBJ2-7, the V gene TRBV11-2; 15 nucleotides align to TRBD2. In germline, CDR1 is SGHAT, CDR2 FQNNGV. The junction had 11 bases not matched to a gene; V was cut back by 5 bases and J by 0 bases. The CDR3 length is 19 residues. The CDR3 DNA follows: TGTGCCAGCAGCAACCGGCAGGGACTAGCGGGGGGAAGCTCCTACGAGCAGTACTTC. Protein sequence: CASSNRQGLAGGSSYEQYF.

The DNA of the CDR3 is TGTGCCAGCAGCGATGACAGGGGGAGCTCCTACAATGAGCAGTTCTTC. It specifies CASSDDRGSSYNEQFF. The chain joins TRBV5-4 to TRBJ2-1; 9 nucleotides align to TRBD1. The CDR3 length is 16 residues. V trimming: 4 bases; J trimming: 0 bases; junction bases outside the gene matches: 5. Germline V gene sequence: CDR1 SGHNT, CDR2 YYREEE (reference sequence).

The chain couples TRBV18 to TRBJ2-1, with D uncertain. Trimming took off 5 bases at V and 8 bases at J, with 7 bases between the two ends. This CDR3 comprises 11 residues. Per germline, CDR1 KGHSH and CDR2 LQKENI. The CDR3 is CASSGRDEQFF. CDR3 nucleotide sequence: TGTGCCAGCTCAGGGCGTGATGAGCAGTTCTTC.

This chain connects TRBV18 to TRBJ1-3; 7 positions agree with TRBD1. V lost 3 bases to trimming and J lost 2 bases; unmatched junction nucleotides: 4. Germline V gives CDR1 KGHSH, CDR2 LQKENI. CDR3 size: 15 residues. This chain's CDR3 is CASSPTGEPGNTIYF. CDR3 in DNA: TGTGCCAGCTCACCTACAGGGGAACCTGGAAACACCATATATTTT.

This chain joins TRBV7-9 and TRBJ2-7; TRBD2 is a possible D gene (6 bases). CDR1 is SEHNR and CDR2 is FQNEAQ in the germline V gene (reference sequence). V lost 7 bases, J lost 0 bases, and 13 bases lay in between. The CDR3 is 14 residues long. The CDR3 loop reads CASMDGGVSYEQYF. The CDR3, as DNA: TGTGCCAGCATGGACGGAGGGGTCTCCTACGAGCAGTACTTC.

This chain links TRBV2 with TRBJ1-5; TRBD1 matches 7 bases. The CDR3 spans 15 residues. From germline, CDR1 is SNHLY and CDR2 FYNNEI. The J segment lost 7 bases and the V segment lost 5 bases, leaving 11 bases of the junction unmatched. CDR3 coding DNA: TGTGCCAGCAGTCCCGCGACAGGGTTGGGCCAGCCCCAGCATTTT. It encodes CASSPATGLGQPQHF.

This sequence joins TRBV5-6 and TRBJ1-4; 8 bases are shared with TRBD1. The CDR3 contains 18 residues. V lost 1 base and J lost 1; bases outside the gene matches: 9. CDR1 SGHDT and CDR2 YYEEEE come from the germline V gene. CDR3 amino acids: CASSLYRTGGQTNEKLFF. The CDR3 DNA sequence: TGTGCCAGCAGCTTGTATCGCACAGGGGGGCAAACTAATGAAAAACTGTTTTTT.